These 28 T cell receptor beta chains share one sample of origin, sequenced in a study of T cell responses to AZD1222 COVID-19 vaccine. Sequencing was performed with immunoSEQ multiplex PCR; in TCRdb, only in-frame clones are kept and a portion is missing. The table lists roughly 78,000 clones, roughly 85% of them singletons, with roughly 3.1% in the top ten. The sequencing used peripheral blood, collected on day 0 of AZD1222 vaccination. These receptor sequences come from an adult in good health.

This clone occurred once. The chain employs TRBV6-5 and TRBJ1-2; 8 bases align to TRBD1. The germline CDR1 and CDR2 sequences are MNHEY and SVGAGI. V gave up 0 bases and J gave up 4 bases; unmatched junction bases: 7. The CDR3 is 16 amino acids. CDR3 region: CASSYSYRGVSYGYTF. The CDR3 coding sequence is TGTGCCAGCAGTTACTCCTACAGGGGGGTAAGCTATGGCTACACCTTC.

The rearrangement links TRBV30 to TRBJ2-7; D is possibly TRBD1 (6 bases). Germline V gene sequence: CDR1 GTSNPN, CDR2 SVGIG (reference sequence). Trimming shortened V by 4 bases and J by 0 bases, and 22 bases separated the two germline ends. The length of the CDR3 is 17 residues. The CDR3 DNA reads TGTGCCTGGACCAGAGGGACCGGACAGCCTTACTCCTACGAGCAGTACTTC. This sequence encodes CAWTRGTGQPYSYEQYF.

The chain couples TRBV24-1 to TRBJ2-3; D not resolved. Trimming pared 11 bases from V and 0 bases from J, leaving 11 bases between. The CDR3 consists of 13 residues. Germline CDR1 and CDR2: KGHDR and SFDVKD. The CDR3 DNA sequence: TGTGCCATAGGCGAGTCAAGCACAGATACGCAGTATTTT. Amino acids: CAIGESSTDTQYF.

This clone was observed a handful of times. CDR3 region: CASSQERWSEAFF. The CDR3 nucleotides read TGTGCCAGCAGCCAAGAACGGTGGAGTGAAGCTTTCTTT. The chain is built from TRBV3-1 (or the pseudogene TRBV3-2) and TRBJ1-1; D unresolved. The CDR3 is 13 amino acids. Germline V gene lookup returns CDR1 LGHDT and CDR2 YNNKEL (reference sequence). V was shortened by 0 bases and J by 7 bases, with 9 bases between the two germline ends.

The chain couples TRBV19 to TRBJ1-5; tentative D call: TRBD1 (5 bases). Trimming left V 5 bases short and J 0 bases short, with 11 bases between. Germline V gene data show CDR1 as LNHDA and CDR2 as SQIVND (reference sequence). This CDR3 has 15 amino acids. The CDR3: CASSLGQYSNQPQHF. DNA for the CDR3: TGTGCCAGTAGTCTGGGGCAATATAGCAATCAGCCCCAGCATTTT. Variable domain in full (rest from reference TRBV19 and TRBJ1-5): DGGITQSPKYLFRKEGQNVTLSCEQNLNHDAMYWYRQDPGQGLRLIYYSQIVNDFQKGDIAEGYSVSREKKESFPLTVTSAQKNPTAFYLCASSLGQYSNQPQHFGDGTRLSIL.

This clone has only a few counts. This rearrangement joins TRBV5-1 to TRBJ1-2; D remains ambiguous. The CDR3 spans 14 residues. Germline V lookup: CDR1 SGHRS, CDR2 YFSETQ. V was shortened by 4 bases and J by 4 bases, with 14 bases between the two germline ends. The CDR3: CASSPTESFYGYTF. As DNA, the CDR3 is TGCGCCAGCAGCCCGACCGAATCCTTCTATGGCTACACCTTC.

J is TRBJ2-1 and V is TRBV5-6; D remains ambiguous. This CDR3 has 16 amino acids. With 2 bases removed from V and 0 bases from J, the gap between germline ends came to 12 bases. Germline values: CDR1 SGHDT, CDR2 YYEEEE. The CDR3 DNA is TGTGCCAGCAGCTTTACTCTGGCTAGCTCCTACAATGAGCAGTTCTTC. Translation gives CASSFTLASSYNEQFF.

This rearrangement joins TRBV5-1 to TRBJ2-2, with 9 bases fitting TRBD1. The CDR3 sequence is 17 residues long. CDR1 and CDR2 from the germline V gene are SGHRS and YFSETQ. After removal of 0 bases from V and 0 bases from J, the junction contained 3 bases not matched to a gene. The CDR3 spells CASSLEGQGPNTGELFF. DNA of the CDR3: TGCGCCAGCAGCTTGGAGGGACAGGGTCCGAACACCGGGGAGCTGTTTTTT.

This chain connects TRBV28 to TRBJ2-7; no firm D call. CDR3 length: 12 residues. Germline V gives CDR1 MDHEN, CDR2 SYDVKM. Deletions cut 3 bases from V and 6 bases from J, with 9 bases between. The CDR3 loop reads CASSFRALEQYF. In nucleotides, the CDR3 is TGTGCCAGCAGTTTTAGGGCTCTCGAGCAGTACTTC.

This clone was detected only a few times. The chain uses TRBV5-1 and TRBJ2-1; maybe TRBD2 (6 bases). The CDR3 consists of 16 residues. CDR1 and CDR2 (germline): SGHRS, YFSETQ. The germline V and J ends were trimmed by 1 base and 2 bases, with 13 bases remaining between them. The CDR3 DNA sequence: TGCGCCAGCAGCTTGTTCTCGGGAGTCACCTACAATGAGCAGTTCTTC. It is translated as CASSLFSGVTYNEQFF. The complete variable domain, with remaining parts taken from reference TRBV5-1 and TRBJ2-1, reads KAGVTQTPRYLIKTRGQQVTLSCSPISGHRSVSWYQQTPGQGLQFLFEYFSETQRNKGNFPGRFSGRQFSNSRSEMNVSTLELGDSALYLCASSLFSGVTYNEQFFGPGTRLTVL.

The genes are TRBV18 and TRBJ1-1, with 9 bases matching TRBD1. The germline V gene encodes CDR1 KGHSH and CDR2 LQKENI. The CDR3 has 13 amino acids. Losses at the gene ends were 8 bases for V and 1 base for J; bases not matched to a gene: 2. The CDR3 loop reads CASAQGANTEAFF. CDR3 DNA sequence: TGTGCCAGCGCACAGGGGGCGAACACTGAAGCTTTCTTT.

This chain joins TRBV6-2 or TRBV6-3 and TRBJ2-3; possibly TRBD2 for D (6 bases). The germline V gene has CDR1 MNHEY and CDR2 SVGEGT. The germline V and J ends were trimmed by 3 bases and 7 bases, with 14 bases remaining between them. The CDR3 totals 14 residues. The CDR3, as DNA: TGTGCCAGCAGTTATCGGCGGGATCCTTATACGCAGTATTTT. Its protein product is CASSYRRDPYTQYF.

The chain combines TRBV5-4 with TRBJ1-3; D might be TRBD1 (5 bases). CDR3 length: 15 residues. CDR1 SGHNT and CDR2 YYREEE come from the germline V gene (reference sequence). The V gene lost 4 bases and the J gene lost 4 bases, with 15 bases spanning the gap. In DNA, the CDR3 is TGTGCCAGCAGCCCCGGGCCGACAGCCGGAAACACCATATATTTT. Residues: CASSPGPTAGNTIYF. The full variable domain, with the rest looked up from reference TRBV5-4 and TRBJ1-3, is ETGVTQSPTHLIKTRGQQVTLRCSSQSGHNTVSWYQQALGQGPQFIFQYYREEENGRGNFPPRFSGLQFPNYSSELNVNALELDDSALYLCASSPGPTAGNTIYFGEGSWLTVV.

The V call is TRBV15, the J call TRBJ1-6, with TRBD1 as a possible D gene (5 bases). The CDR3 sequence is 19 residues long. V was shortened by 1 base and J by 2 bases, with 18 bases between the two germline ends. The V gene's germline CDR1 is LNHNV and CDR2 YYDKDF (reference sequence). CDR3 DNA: TGTGCCACCAGCAGAGCATTGGGCCGAGGACAAGCCTATAATTCACCCCTCCACTTT. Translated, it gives CATSRALGRGQAYNSPLHF.

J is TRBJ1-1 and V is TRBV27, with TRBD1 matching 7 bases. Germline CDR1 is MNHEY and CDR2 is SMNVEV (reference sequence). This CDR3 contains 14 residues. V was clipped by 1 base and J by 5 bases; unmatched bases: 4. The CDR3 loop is CASSLYRGRTEAFF. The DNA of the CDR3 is TGTGCCAGCAGTTTATACAGGGGACGGACTGAAGCTTTCTTT.

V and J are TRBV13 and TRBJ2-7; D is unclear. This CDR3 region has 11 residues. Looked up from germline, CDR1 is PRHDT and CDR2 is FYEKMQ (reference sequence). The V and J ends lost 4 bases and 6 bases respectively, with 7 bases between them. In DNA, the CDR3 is TGTGCCAGCAGCTCCACATCCGAGCAGTACTTC. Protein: CASSSTSEQYF.

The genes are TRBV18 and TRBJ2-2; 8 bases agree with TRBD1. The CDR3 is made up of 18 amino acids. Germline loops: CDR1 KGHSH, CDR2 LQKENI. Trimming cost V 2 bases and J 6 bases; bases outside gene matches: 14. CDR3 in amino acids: CASSPKDRASLGSGELFF. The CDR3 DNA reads TGTGCCAGCTCACCAAAGGACAGGGCCTCCCTAGGGTCCGGGGAGCTGTTTTTT.

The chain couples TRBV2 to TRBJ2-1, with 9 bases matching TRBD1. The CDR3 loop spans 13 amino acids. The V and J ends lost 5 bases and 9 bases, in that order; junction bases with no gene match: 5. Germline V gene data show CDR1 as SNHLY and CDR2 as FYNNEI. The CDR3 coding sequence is TGTGCCAGCAGTAAAGGGACAGGGAGTGAGCAGTTCTTC. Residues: CASSKGTGSEQFF.

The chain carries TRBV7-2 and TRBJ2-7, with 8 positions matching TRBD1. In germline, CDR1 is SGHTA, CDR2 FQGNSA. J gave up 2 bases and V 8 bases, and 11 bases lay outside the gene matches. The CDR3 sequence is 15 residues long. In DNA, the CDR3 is TGTGCCAGCGGGCCACAGACAGGGGTGGCCTACGAGCAGTACTTC. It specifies CASGPQTGVAYEQYF. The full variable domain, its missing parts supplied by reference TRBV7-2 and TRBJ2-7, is GAGVSQSPSNKVTEKGKDVELRCDPISGHTALYWYRQSLGQGLEFLIYFQGNSAPDKSGLPSDRFSAERTGGSVSTLTIQRTQQEDSAVYLCASGPQTGVAYEQYFGPGTRLTVT.

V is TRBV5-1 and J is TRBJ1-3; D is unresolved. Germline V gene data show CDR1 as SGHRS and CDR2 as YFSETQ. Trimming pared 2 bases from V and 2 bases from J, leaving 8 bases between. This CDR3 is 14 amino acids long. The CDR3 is CASSLSEPGNTIYF. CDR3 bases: TGCGCCAGCAGCTTATCGGAGCCTGGAAACACCATATATTTT.

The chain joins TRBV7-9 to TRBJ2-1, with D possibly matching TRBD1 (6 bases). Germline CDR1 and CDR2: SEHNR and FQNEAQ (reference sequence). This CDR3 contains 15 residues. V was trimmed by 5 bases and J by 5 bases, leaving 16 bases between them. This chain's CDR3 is CASSPTGSRNNEQFF. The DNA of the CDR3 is TGTGCCAGCAGCCCCACAGGGTCTCGGAACAATGAGCAGTTCTTC.

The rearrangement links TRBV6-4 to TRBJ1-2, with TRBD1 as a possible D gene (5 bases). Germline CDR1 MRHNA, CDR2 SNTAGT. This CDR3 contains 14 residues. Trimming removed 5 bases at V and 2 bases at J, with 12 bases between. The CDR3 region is CASSTGPNNYGYTF. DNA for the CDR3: TGTGCCAGCAGTACGGGACCAAACAACTATGGCTACACCTTC.

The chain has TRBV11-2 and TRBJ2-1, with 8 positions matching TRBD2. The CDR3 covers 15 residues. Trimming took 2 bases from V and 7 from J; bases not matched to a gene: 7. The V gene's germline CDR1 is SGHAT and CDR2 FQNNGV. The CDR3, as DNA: TGTGCCAGCAGCTTAACGGGAGGGCCGGGAAATGAGCAGTTCTTC. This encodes CASSLTGGPGNEQFF.

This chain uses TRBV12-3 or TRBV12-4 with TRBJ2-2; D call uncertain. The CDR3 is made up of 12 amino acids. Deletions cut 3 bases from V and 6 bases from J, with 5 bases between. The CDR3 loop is CASSFLAGELFF. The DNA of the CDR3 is TGTGCCAGCAGTTTCCTGGCCGGGGAGCTGTTTTTT.

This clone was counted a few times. CDR3 amino acids: CASSGAGTGVLGSGYTF. CDR3 sequence (DNA): TGTGCCAGCAGCGGAGCCGGGACAGGGGTTCTAGGCTCTGGCTACACCTTC. V is TRBV9 and J is TRBJ1-2; TRBD1 aligns across 10 bases. V dropped 3 bases and J dropped 7; count of bases not matched to a gene: 15. The CDR3 runs 17 residues. CDR1 and CDR2 (germline): SGDLS, YYNGEE.

The CDR3 DNA is TGCAGCGTTGCCCTGCCGAATGAAAAACTGTTTTTT. Encoded protein: CSVALPNEKLFF. The J gene is TRBJ1-4, the V gene TRBV29-1, with no clear D. Per germline, CDR1 SQVTM and CDR2 ANQGSEA. The CDR3 has 12 residues. Trimming took off 4 bases at V and 5 bases at J, with 8 bases between the two ends.

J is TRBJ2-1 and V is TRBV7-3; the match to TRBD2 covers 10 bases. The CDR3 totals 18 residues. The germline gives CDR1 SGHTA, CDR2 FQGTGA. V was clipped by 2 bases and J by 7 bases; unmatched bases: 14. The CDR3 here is CASSLSGRSGGAWNEQFF. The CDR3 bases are TGTGCCAGCAGCTTATCTGGTAGAAGCGGGGGGGCCTGGAATGAGCAGTTCTTC. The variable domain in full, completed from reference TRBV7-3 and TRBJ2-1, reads GAGVSQTPSNKVTEKGKYVELRCDPISGHTALYWYRQSLGQGPEFLIYFQGTGAADDSGLPNDRFFAVRPEGSVSTLKIQRTERGDSAVYLCASSLSGRSGGAWNEQFFGPGTRLTVL.

The CDR3 nucleotides are TGTGCCAGCAGTGCCCAACTTCCACCCCAGCATTTT. Translating it yields CASSAQLPPQHF. The V call is TRBV28, the J call TRBJ1-5; no definite D call. The V and J ends lost 5 bases and 10 bases respectively, with 12 bases between them. The CDR3 extends over 12 amino acids. The germline V gene encodes CDR1 MDHEN and CDR2 SYDVKM.